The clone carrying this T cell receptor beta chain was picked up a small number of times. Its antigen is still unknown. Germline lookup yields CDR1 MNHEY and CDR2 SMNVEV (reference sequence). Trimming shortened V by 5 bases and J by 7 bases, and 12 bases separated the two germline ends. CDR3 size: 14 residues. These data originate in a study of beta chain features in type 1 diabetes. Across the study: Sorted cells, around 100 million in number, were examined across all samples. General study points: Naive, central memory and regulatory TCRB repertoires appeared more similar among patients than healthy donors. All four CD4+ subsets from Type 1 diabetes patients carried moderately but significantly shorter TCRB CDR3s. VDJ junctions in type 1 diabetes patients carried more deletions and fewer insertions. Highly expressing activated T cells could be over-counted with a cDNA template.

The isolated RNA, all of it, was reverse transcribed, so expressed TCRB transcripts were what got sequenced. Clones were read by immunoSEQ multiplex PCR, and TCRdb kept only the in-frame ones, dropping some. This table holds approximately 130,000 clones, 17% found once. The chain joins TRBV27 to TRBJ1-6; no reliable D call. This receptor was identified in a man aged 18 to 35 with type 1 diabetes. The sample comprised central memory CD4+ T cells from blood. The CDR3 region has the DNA TGTGCCAGCAGTGTGCTCGTTTGGAATTCACCCCTCCACTTT. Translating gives CASSVLVWNSPLHF.